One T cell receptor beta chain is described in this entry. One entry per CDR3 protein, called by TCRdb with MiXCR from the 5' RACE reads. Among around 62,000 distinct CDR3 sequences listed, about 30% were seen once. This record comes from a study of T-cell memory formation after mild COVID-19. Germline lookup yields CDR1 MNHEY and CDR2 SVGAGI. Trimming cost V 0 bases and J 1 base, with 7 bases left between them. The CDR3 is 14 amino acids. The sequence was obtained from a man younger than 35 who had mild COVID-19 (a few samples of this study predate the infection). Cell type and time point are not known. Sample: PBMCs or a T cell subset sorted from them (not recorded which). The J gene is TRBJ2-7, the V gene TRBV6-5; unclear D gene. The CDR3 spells CASSYSDVSYEQYF. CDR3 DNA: TGTGCCAGCAGTTACTCGGACGTGTCCTACGAGCAGTACTTC.